Sequencing of this T cell receptor beta chain was carried out in a study of tumor-infiltrating lymphocytes in primary liver carcinoma (TCRdb year 2017). About the investigation overall: Roughly five patients with histopathologically diagnosed primary liver carcinoma underwent surgical resection in China between November 2015 and 2016. Across five regions of each liver tumor, along with adjacent normal tissue and blood, the study brought together TCRbeta repertoire sequencing, expression microarrays and whole-exome sequencing. Hepatocellular carcinoma (four) or combined HCC and intrahepatic cholangiocarcinoma (one) was present in the five patients, who were three men and two women aged 30 to 69 years. The five patients had tumors staged T1-T3 N0M0, with maximum diameters ranging from about 4.2 to 11 cm. Roughly 3.5 to 7.5 million productive TCRbeta reads were obtained per sample, and no significant difference in read depth was found between tissue types. A total of 35 specimens from 5 patients, comprising some 25 tumor regions, 5 adjacent noncancerous liver tissues and 5 peripheral blood samples, were covered by TCRbeta repertoire sequencing. High reproducibility was observed for the technical replicate repertoires, with mean shared-clone rates approximately 0.9 and correlation coefficients above 0.95.

RNA from unsorted whole blood was extracted with TRIzol reagent, and germline DNA was obtained with the DNeasy Blood & Tissue kit. Patients had chronic HBV infection and were treatment-naive at sampling. Before surgery, roughly 4.2 milliliters of peripheral blood were drawn into K2EDTA tubes. Overall results and qualifications from the work: A significantly larger repertoire fraction was made up by the top 250 clones in tumors than in blood (p = 0.039). Consistent with antigen-driven expansion, pairs of tumor regions showed higher repertoire overlap (mean roughly 36%) than either tumor-adjacent pairs (around 17%) or tumor-blood pairs (around 15%). Only four or five patients were included in the study, and the authors note that the findings should be validated in a larger study. Only the TCR beta chain was sequenced, so true repertoire diversity is likely underestimated because unpaired alpha chains were not captured. Because the samples were bulk and unsorted, CD4+ and CD8+ T cell repertoires could not be compared.

A constant-region primer and ProtoScript II reverse transcriptase were used to reverse-transcribe TCRbeta-specific cDNA from around 530 ng total RNA. The TCRbeta libraries were prepared through three rounds of nested multiplex PCR following a slightly modified ARM-PCR procedure. The first two PCR rounds used multiplex TRBV1-TRBV30 forward primers with a Cbeta reverse primer, each for 10 cycles. A final 25-cycle PCR with Deep VentR polymerase added sample barcodes and Illumina adapters. Amplicons of 200-500 bp were gel-purified with a QIAquick gel extraction kit before sequencing. TCRbeta amplicons were sequenced on an Illumina HiSeq 2500 with 250-bp paired-end reads. For the original study's pipeline: Quality trimming of reads was performed with Trimmomatic v0.33, and paired reads were merged with FLASH v1.2.11 so that full CDR3 sequences could be recovered. V, D and J germline segments were assigned to the rearranged TCRbeta sequences using MiGEC v1.2.1b. Clonotype statistics and Shannon-Wiener diversity indices were calculated with VDJtools v1.0.0. To cut down on sampling bias, every analysis after diversity analysis relied on just the 250 most abundant clonotypes from each sample. In TCRdb, the public reads were trimmed at Q25 with fastp and aligned with MiXCR, with productive beta chains retained. Every entry covers one CDR3 protein and lists the most common genes and DNA from its rows. V and J calls and clone size were set by TCRdb, not the authors. The sample profile shows 300,000 to 400,000 distinct CDR3 sequences; almost 65% of them were found once. Clones ranked in the top ten supply approximately 5.9% of the sample.

Regarding this clonotype: Its antigen is still unknown. Sequence at one end of the junction differs from germline and may be a read error.

The CDR3 holds 15 amino acids from the cysteine to the phenylalanine. Only the CDR3 DNA is retained, 45 bases long and in frame from the first base. CDR1 and CDR2 are drawn from the germline V gene: LGHNA, YSLEER. The chain is assembled from TRBV4-3 and TRBJ2-1, with 8 middle bases fitting TRBD2. This sequence was found in a man aged 35-49 years with primary liver carcinoma and hepatitis B virus infection. Material: peripheral blood. The CDR3 loop reads CASSKSGSSYNERFF. The nucleotide sequence is given as TGCGCCAGCAGTAAGAGCGGGAGCTCCTACAATGAGCGGTTCTTC.